The rows below give T cell receptor beta chains drawn from one sample of a study of blood T cell repertoires in COVID-19. TCRdb's table, derived via immunoSEQ multiplex PCR, lists solely in-frame clones and lacks some. Counted here are around 80,000 clones, over 65% occurring once; the ten biggest clones make up 5% to 6%. Sequences were obtained from peripheral blood. The receptor source for this set is a man in his forties or fifties with active or convalescent COVID-19. The CDR3 runs from the conserved cysteine through the conserved F or W. Each record gives: CDR3 DNA, CDR3 protein, clone size, V gene, D gene, CDR3 length, J gene. The D gene is left open where the match is weak. Not every row has a clone size; where given, it reads once, few, many or a size class.

CDR3 DNA: TGCGCCAGCAGCCAAGGTCCGGGACAGCCCCAGCATTTT
CDR3 protein: CASSQGPGQPQHF
clone size: NA
V gene: TRBV4-3
D gene: NA
CDR3 length: 13
J gene: TRBJ1-5

CDR3 DNA: TGTGCCAGCAGCGTAGTGGCGGGGGGCCACAATGAGCAGTTCTTC
CDR3 protein: CASSVVAGGHNEQFF
clone size: NA
V gene: TRBV9
D gene: TRBD2
CDR3 length: 15
J gene: TRBJ2-1

CDR3 DNA: TGTGCCAGCAGCCCCCCGGCGGCGCCCACAGATACGCAGTATTTT
CDR3 protein: CASSPPAAPTDTQYF
clone size: NA
V gene: TRBV9
D gene: NA
CDR3 length: 15
J gene: TRBJ2-3

CDR3 DNA: TGTGCCAGCAGACCCGGGACAGGGAACATTCAGTACTTC
CDR3 protein: CASRPGTGNIQYF
clone size: NA
V gene: TRBV5-4
D gene: TRBD1
CDR3 length: 13
J gene: TRBJ2-4

CDR3 DNA: TGCGCCAGCAGCTTGGACGGGGGCAATCAGCCCCAGCATTTT
CDR3 protein: CASSLDGGNQPQHF
clone size: NA
V gene: TRBV5-1
D gene: NA
CDR3 length: 14
J gene: TRBJ1-5

CDR3 DNA: TGTGCCAGCAGCCCGTCGGGAAGCTACGAGCAGTACTTC
CDR3 protein: CASSPSGSYEQYF
clone size: few
V gene: TRBV7-3
D gene: NA
CDR3 length: 13
J gene: TRBJ2-7

CDR3 DNA: TGTGCCAGCAGCCGGGGGGGCACGGAGACCCAGTACTTC
CDR3 protein: CASSRGGTETQYF
clone size: NA
V gene: TRBV7-2
D gene: TRBD2
CDR3 length: 13
J gene: TRBJ2-5

CDR3 DNA: TGTGCCAGCAGCGGCAGGGTAGATACGCAGTATTTT
CDR3 protein: CASSGRVDTQYF
clone size: NA
V gene: TRBV7-2
D gene: NA
CDR3 length: 12
J gene: TRBJ2-3

CDR3 DNA: TGTGCCAGTACCCAAGCCGCGGGGCAGGGTGATGGCTACACCTTC
CDR3 protein: CASTQAAGQGDGYTF
clone size: NA
V gene: TRBV19
D gene: NA
CDR3 length: 15
J gene: TRBJ1-2

CDR3 DNA: TGTGCCTGGAGTAGGACTAGCGGGGGTCTTCTGAAAAACCAAGAGACCCAGTACTTC
CDR3 protein: CAWSRTSGGLLKNQETQYF
clone size: once
V gene: TRBV30
D gene: TRBD2
CDR3 length: 19
J gene: TRBJ2-5

CDR3 DNA: TGTGCCACCCAAGGGGTACCCACTGAAGCTTTCTTT
CDR3 protein: CATQGVPTEAFF
clone size: NA
V gene: TRBV10-3
D gene: NA
CDR3 length: 12
J gene: TRBJ1-1

CDR3 DNA: TGTGCCAGCAGTTTTGGGGGACAGGGCCTCTATGGCTACACCTTC
CDR3 protein: CASSFGGQGLYGYTF
clone size: few
V gene: TRBV27
D gene: TRBD1
CDR3 length: 15
J gene: TRBJ1-2

CDR3 DNA: TGTGCCGCTCGTCAAGCGGGCCCGAACACTGAAGCTTTCTTT
CDR3 protein: CAARQAGPNTEAFF
clone size: few
V gene: TRBV6-5
D gene: NA
CDR3 length: 14
J gene: TRBJ1-1

CDR3 DNA: TGCGCCAGCATGAGGTCTGAGGGGGCGCAGCAGTACTTC
CDR3 protein: CASMRSEGAQQYF
clone size: few
V gene: TRBV10-2
D gene: TRBD1
CDR3 length: 13
J gene: TRBJ2-7

CDR3 DNA: TGCGCCAGCTCACCTGGACAGGGGGCGCCGTATTCACCCCTCCACTTT
CDR3 protein: CASSPGQGAPYSPLHF
clone size: NA
V gene: TRBV18
D gene: TRBD1
CDR3 length: 16
J gene: TRBJ1-6

CDR3 DNA: TGTGCCAGCAGCGTAGGATCAGGGGGCATCACCGGGGAGCTGTTTTTT
CDR3 protein: CASSVGSGGITGELFF
clone size: NA
V gene: TRBV9
D gene: TRBD1
CDR3 length: 16
J gene: TRBJ2-2

CDR3 DNA: TGCGCCAGCAGCCAAAACCGGGACAGCTCCTACGAGCAGTACTTC
CDR3 protein: CASSQNRDSSYEQYF
clone size: few
V gene: TRBV4-1
D gene: TRBD1
CDR3 length: 15
J gene: TRBJ2-7

CDR3 DNA: TGTGCCTGGAATGACGGGGGGGGAGTCCGCGAGCAGTACTTC
CDR3 protein: CAWNDGGGVREQYF
clone size: NA
V gene: TRBV30
D gene: TRBD2
CDR3 length: 14
J gene: TRBJ2-7

CDR3 DNA: TGTGCCAGCAGCTTAGCTAGGGCTAGCGGTTACAATGAGCAGTTCTTC
CDR3 protein: CASSLARASGYNEQFF
clone size: NA
V gene: TRBV7-2
D gene: TRBD2
CDR3 length: 16
J gene: TRBJ2-1

CDR3 DNA: TGTGCCAGCAGTGCCTCTGGCGGGGGGGATGAGCAGTTCTTC
CDR3 protein: CASSASGGGDEQFF
clone size: NA
V gene: TRBV6-4
D gene: TRBD2
CDR3 length: 14
J gene: TRBJ2-1

CDR3 DNA: TGTGCCAGCAGTTACTCTGGCCTTACGAACACTGAAGCTTTCTTT
CDR3 protein: CASSYSGLTNTEAFF
clone size: NA
V gene: TRBV6-5
D gene: NA
CDR3 length: 15
J gene: TRBJ1-1

CDR3 DNA: TGTGCCAGCAGCTTTGGGGGGAGTTATGGCTACACCTTC
CDR3 protein: CASSFGGSYGYTF
clone size: once
V gene: TRBV7-3
D gene: NA
CDR3 length: 13
J gene: TRBJ1-2

CDR3 DNA: TGTGCCAGCAGTTCTTCCAGGGTGGCCGGGGAGCTGTTTTTT
CDR3 protein: CASSSSRVAGELFF
clone size: once
V gene: TRBV27
D gene: NA
CDR3 length: 14
J gene: TRBJ2-2

CDR3 DNA: TGTGCCAGCAGCGGGGCGGGGTCTAGTCAGCCCCAGCATTTT
CDR3 protein: CASSGAGSSQPQHF
clone size: NA
V gene: TRBV5-6
D gene: NA
CDR3 length: 14
J gene: TRBJ1-5

CDR3 DNA: TGCAGCGTTGTAGGGGATAGCACAGATACGCAGTATTTT
CDR3 protein: CSVVGDSTDTQYF
clone size: NA
V gene: TRBV29-1
D gene: NA
CDR3 length: 13
J gene: TRBJ2-3

CDR3 DNA: TGCAGCGTTGAAGGTTACAGGGGGCGAGGGAATCAAGATACGCAGTATTTT
CDR3 protein: CSVEGYRGRGNQDTQYF
clone size: NA
V gene: TRBV29-1
D gene: TRBD1
CDR3 length: 17
J gene: TRBJ2-3

CDR3 DNA: TGTGCCAGCGGGTCAGCGGGGGGCTACAATGAGCAGTTCTTC
CDR3 protein: CASGSAGGYNEQFF
clone size: NA
V gene: TRBV6-5
D gene: TRBD2
CDR3 length: 14
J gene: TRBJ2-1